These T cell receptor beta chains were read from a single sample in a study of blood T cell repertoires in COVID-19. TCRdb's copy holds only in-frame clones and misses some; the assay was immunoSEQ multiplex PCR. Altogether under 250,000 clones are present, 75% to 85% being singletons, with the ten largest covering about 9.1%. Sample: PBMCs or T cells enriched from blood (not recorded which). These receptors came from a woman between 50 and 59 years old with acute COVID-19. Each CDR3 is given without its conserved first and last residue.

V	J	CDR3
TRBV7-6	TRBJ1-4	ASGVGTPNEKLF
TRBV14	TRBJ1-1	ASSQVGAVTEAF
TRBV19	TRBJ1-2	ASTPATDYGYT
TRBV7-9	TRBJ2-2	ASSETGSNTGELF
TRBV7-3	TRBJ1-1	ASSSQGLKGTEAF
TRBV5-1	TRBJ1-2	ANRTGGCYGYT
TRBV19	TRBJ1-4	ASLQGAFEKLF
TRBV5-6	TRBJ1-2	ASSQTGYTYGYT
TRBV11-2	TRBJ1-1	ASAQAENTEAF
TRBV10-2	TRBJ2-7	ASTSGGSYEQY
TRBV25-1	TRBJ2-7	ASSENTGTGWGNEQY
TRBV4-1	TRBJ1-2	ASSQDRGNYGYT
TRBV19	TRBJ2-7	ASSRREGVGEQY
TRBV30	TRBJ1-5	AWSVGQGAAQPQH
TRBV28	TRBJ2-7	ASTALGTSGGGQY
TRBV19	TRBJ1-2	ASSLQGSPYGYT
TRBV18	TRBJ1-6	ASSRLGTGNSPLH
TRBV7-2	TRBJ1-4	ASSLSPYRGKTNEKLF
TRBV7-2	TRBJ1-2	ASSLAQGADYGYT
TRBV4-3	TRBJ1-2	ASSQGRAVNYGYT
TRBV19	TRBJ1-2	ACSGGYGYT
TRBV19	TRBJ1-2	ASLPVEGQGLYGYT
TRBV5-8	TRBJ1-3	ASSPRVTGNTIY
TRBV27	TRBJ1-1	ASSLWGETEAF
TRBV5-1	TRBJ1-1	ASSLQGQGNTEAF
TRBV24-1	TRBJ2-2	ATSDPAGAGELF
TRBV19	TRBJ1-4	ASTSTYHRDTDNEKLF
TRBV12-3/TRBV12-4	TRBJ1-2	ASSSGPYGYT
TRBV5-1	TRBJ2-5	ASSLHFGGRETQY
TRBV18	TRBJ1-6	ASSLRQFNNSPLH
TRBV10-1	TRBJ1-1	ASSARGPRGGTEAF
TRBV3-1/TRBV3-2	TRBJ2-7	ASSPREGAEQY
TRBV2	TRBJ1-3	ASSERDTYSGNTIY